This record concerns one T cell receptor beta chain sequence. Its antigen is currently unknown. Germline values: CDR1 LNHNV, CDR2 YYDKDF (reference sequence). This CDR3 is 12 amino acids long. The V gene lost 8 bases and the J gene lost 4 bases, with 11 bases spanning the gap. The sample belongs to a study of CD8 T cells in ankylosing spondylitis. Libraries for TCR beta were made by quantitative 5'-RACE with molecular barcodes. TCRdb reprocessed the 5' RACE reads with MiXCR, giving one entry per CDR3 protein. The table records over 600,000 distinct CDR3 sequences, around 17% of them present only once. Study-level points and caveats: In synovial fluid and blood from reactive arthritis, some motif variants were previously reported. Ankylosing spondylitis blood appeared to carry a characteristic TCR beta motif of roughly eight highly homologous variants. Clones linked to the disease showed a CD8+ phenotype. They occurred at relatively low frequencies in peripheral blood. Reportedly, disease-linked clones are significantly enriched in ankylosing spondylitis patients' matched synovial fluid.

The receptor's source is a male donor with ankylosing spondylitis. This rearrangement joins TRBV15 to TRBJ2-5; D is unresolved. Sequencing was done on a sample of blood, either unsorted or a sorted T cell fraction (not recorded which). The CDR3 loop is CATQLVGETQYF. As DNA, the CDR3 is TGTGCCACCCAGCTGGTGGGAGAGACCCAGTACTTC. Full variable domain (rest looked up from reference TRBV15 and TRBJ2-5): DAMVIQNPRYQVTQFGKPVTLSCSQTLNHNVMYWYQQKSSQAPKLLFHYYDKDFNNEADTPDNFQSRRPNTSFCFLDIRSPGLGDTAMYLCATQLVGETQYFGPGTRLLVL.